This entry describes one T cell receptor beta chain. The data stem from a study of CD8+CD57+ T cells in acquired aplastic anemia. Study overall: Roughly 3.2 ug was the average amount of DNA from sorted CD4+ and CD8+ cells.

Genomic DNA, the template, was used for profiling of the TCR beta VDJ and CDR3. TCRdb analysed the reads with MiXCR anew, one entry per CDR3 protein. Among under 500,000 distinct CDR3 sequences listed, around 30% were seen once. Patients sequenced had flow cytometry evidence of CD8+CD57+ cell expansion. The ends were cut back, 8 bases at V and 11 bases at J, with 18 bases in the middle. The CDR3 loop spans 12 amino acids. Germline lookup yields CDR1 WSHSY and CDR2 SAAADI. The chain is built from TRBV10-2 and TRBJ1-1; D remains ambiguous. The clonotype was recovered from a human donor with aplastic anemia. The sample consisted of sorted CD4+, CD8+, or CD8+CD57+ T cells (not recorded which) from PBMCs. The CDR3 bases are TGCGCCAGCCAAGGGTTGAACACTGGGGCTTTCTTT. Translated: CASQGLNTGAFF.